A selection of T cell receptor beta chains follows, all from one sample in a study of cytomegalovirus exposure and HLA in healthy donors. Measured with immunoSEQ multiplex PCR; TCRdb has only the in-frame clones, and not every one. Of approximately 160,000 clones in the sample, 75% to 85% were seen once. Sequenced sample: PBMCs. Receptors were obtained from a woman in her 50s in good health and CMV-seropositive. Each CDR3 is given with its conserved first and last residue. The D gene is left open where the match is weak. For some rows the clone size is stated as once, few or many, or as a class when expanded; others skip it.

TRBV29-1	TRBJ2-2	NA	once	12	CSVGPATGELFF	TGCAGCGTTGGGCCAGCGACCGGGGAGCTGTTTTTT
TRBV6-5	TRBJ2-3	NA	few	14	CASSGQSLADTQYF	TGTGCCAGCAGTGGACAGAGTTTGGCAGATACGCAGTATTTT
TRBV6-4	TRBJ2-1	TRBD2	NA	14	CASSPGLEYNEQFF	TGTGCCAGCAGTCCGGGACTAGAATACAATGAGCAGTTCTTC
TRBV4-1	TRBJ2-5	TRBD1	NA	14	CASSHTGVQETQYF	TGCGCCAGCAGCCACACAGGGGTCCAAGAGACCCAGTACTTC
TRBV4-1	TRBJ2-5	TRBD2	NA	15	CASSREGLAQETQYF	TGCGCCAGCAGCCGCGAGGGACTAGCCCAAGAGACCCAGTACTTC
TRBV21-1	TRBJ2-7	NA	few	12	CATGTSTYEQYF	TGTGCCACCGGGACTTCGACCTACGAGCAGTACTTC
TRBV15	TRBJ2-5	TRBD2	NA	16	CATSRVGLADQETQYF	TGTGCCACCAGCAGAGTCGGACTAGCGGATCAAGAGACCCAGTACTTC
TRBV2	TRBJ2-1	TRBD2	NA	14	CASSGGGPGNEQFF	TGTGCCAGCAGTGGCGGGGGTCCGGGGAATGAGCAGTTCTTC
TRBV9	TRBJ1-6	TRBD1	NA	14	CASSTRTGNSPLHF	TGTGCCAGCAGCACCAGGACAGGGAATTCACCCCTCCACTTT
TRBV20-1	TRBJ1-3	NA	NA	11	CSTPRGNTIYF	TGCAGTACCCCCAGGGGAAACACCATATATTTT
TRBV27	TRBJ2-7	NA	NA	11	CASRRGGEQYF	TGTGCCAGCAGGCGGGGTGGGGAGCAGTACTTC
TRBV9	TRBJ1-6	NA	NA	17	CASSVGVRDYINSPLHF	TGTGCCAGCAGCGTAGGGGTTCGGGATTATATCAATTCACCCCTCCACTTT
TRBV2	TRBJ1-6	TRBD1	NA	12	CASSRDRGPLHF	TGTGCCAGCAGTCGGGACAGGGGCCCCCTCCACTTT
TRBV7-9	TRBJ2-3	TRBD1	NA	16	CASSLTGNIGTDTQYF	TGTGCCAGCAGCTTGACAGGGAATATCGGCACAGATACGCAGTATTTT
TRBV14	TRBJ2-3	TRBD2	NA	13	CASSQDAGVRSHF	TGTGCCAGCAGCCAAGATGCGGGGGTACGATCTCATTTT
TRBV7-9	TRBJ1-2	NA	once	13	CASSGTYYYGYTF	TGTGCCAGCAGCGGGACATACTACTATGGCTACACCTTC
TRBV5-1	TRBJ2-7	TRBD1	NA	15	CASSLGTGDKNEQYF	TGCGCCAGCAGCTTGGGCACAGGGGATAAGAACGAGCAGTACTTC
TRBV2	TRBJ2-7	NA	NA	11	CASSETGEQYF	TGTGCCAGCAGTGAAACAGGGGAGCAGTACTTC
TRBV6-5	TRBJ2-6	NA	NA	15	CASKGSGSGANVLTF	TGTGCCAGCAAGGGTAGCGGCTCTGGGGCCAACGTCCTGACTTTC
TRBV4-1	TRBJ1-4	NA	NA	17	CASSQDPPLGLNEKLFF	TGCGCCAGCAGCCAAGATCCCCCCCTGGGGCTTAATGAAAAACTGTTTTTT
TRBV5-1	TRBJ1-1	TRBD1	NA	15	CASSPRQGLNTEAFF	TGCGCCAGCAGCCCCAGACAGGGGTTGAACACTGAAGCTTTCTTT
TRBV4-1	TRBJ1-5	TRBD1	NA	15	CASSPSGQGNQPQHF	TGCGCCAGCAGCCCCTCTGGACAGGGGAATCAGCCCCAGCATTTT
TRBV19	TRBJ1-5	TRBD1	few	16	CASSRSTGVGNQPQHF	TGTGCCAGTAGTAGATCTACAGGGGTTGGCAATCAGCCCCAGCATTTT
TRBV6-4	TRBJ1-4	NA	NA	13	CASSEGEGEKLFF	TGTGCCAGCAGTGAAGGAGAGGGTGAAAAACTGTTTTTT